The source of this T cell receptor beta chain is a study of blood T cell repertoires in COVID-19 (dated by TCRdb to 2018 to 2020). About the study as a whole: The collaborator samples originated in the United States, Italy and Spain and spanned the acute and convalescent phases of COVID-19. Nearly every sample came with metadata listing a de-identified subject ID, COVID-19 status, age in years and sex. A freely available public database, intended as a resource for researchers studying the immune response to SARS-CoV-2, is where the repertoires were released. Where available, HLA class I and class II types were taken from metadata supplied by the sample provider and were not determined by assay-based typing. Samples came from the ongoing ImmuneRACE study (first 160 participants) plus 1,254 subjects from 6 global collaborators. The prospective study material was composed of cDNA or gDNA derived from T cells, B-cell-depleted T cells, or PBMCs. Deeply sampled blood TCRbeta repertoires from subjects exposed to, actively infected with, or recovered from COVID-19 were included in the dataset. Findings and caveats that apply to the study as a whole: The quantity of clinical and demographic metadata differed by source and by participant and was supplied without curation.

V is clipped by 2 bases and J by 6 bases, and the sequence between their germline boundaries is 9 bases long. The CDR3 spans 13 residues, from the cysteine through the phenylalanine. Kept here is only the CDR3 DNA, which spans 39 bases and is read in frame from base 1. The germline V gene sets CDR1 to MNHEY and CDR2 to SVGAGI. TCRbeta CDR3 regions were amplified from genomic DNA using the immunoSEQ Assay, a bias-controlled multiplex PCR. Per the source publication's procedure: The number of nucleated cells in each sample was estimated from the amplification of reference gene primers within the assay. To quantify the absolute abundance of each unique TCRbeta CDR3 rearrangement, sequence reads were collapsed and filtered. For each sample, productive Simpson clonality was calculated by taking the square root of Simpson's diversity index across productive rearrangements. Imported from immuneACCESS, the table was reduced by TCRdb to in-frame sequences with V and J called. These copies leave out some clones; in studies compared against another copy, an unresolved V gene accounts for under half, and the cause of the remainder is not known. Clone size and V and J calls were adopted from that table, with D and trimming inferred from the DNA. This sample comprises around 26,000 clones, around 92% of them detected only once. The ten largest make up 2.1% of the sample.

With respect to this clone: No cognate antigen has been identified for it. No much larger clonotype is one base removed from it; base qualities were not supplied.

Whole blood was collected in K2EDTA tubes by collaborating institutions according to the institutions' own protocols. For TCRbeta analysis, collaborator samples were shipped as frozen whole blood, as isolated PBMCs, or as DNA extracted from either sample type. The receptor was isolated from a human donor in a cohort sampled during active COVID-19. Sequenced sample: peripheral blood. The receptor chain draws on TRBV6-5 and TRBJ2-3; TRBD1 is possibly the D segment (5 matching bases). The CDR3 region: CASSYRGLDTQYF. The bases read TGTGCCAGCAGTTACAGGGGATTGGATACGCAGTATTTT.